This record concerns one T cell receptor beta chain sequence. Profiling relied on immunoSEQ multiplex PCR, and the TCRdb table lists in-frame clones only, not all of them. This table holds fewer than 500,000 clones, 60% to 80% found once. The sample originates from a study of shared clonotypes between healthy human individuals. V dropped 2 bases and J dropped 1 base, with 10 bases sitting between them. The germline gives CDR1 SGHDT, CDR2 YYEEEE. This CDR3 comprises 15 residues. V is TRBV5-6 and J is TRBJ2-1, with D tentatively TRBD1 (6 bases). The TCR comes from a woman in her forties in good health. Some clones in this sample may be carry-over from other donors' samples. Sequencing input: PBMCs. CDR3 nucleotide sequence: TGTGCCAGCAGCTTAGTACAGGGTTCCTACAATGAGCAGTTCTTC. As protein: CASSLVQGSYNEQFF.